The next 16 T cell receptor beta chains were all read from a single sample in a study of blood T cell repertoires in COVID-19. Using immunoSEQ multiplex PCR, the repertoire was profiled, and TCRdb retains in-frame clones only, with some absent. This table has about 110,000 clones, 88% appearing once. Sequencing was carried out using peripheral blood. The source of these receptors is a human donor in a cohort sampled during active COVID-19.

The J gene is TRBJ2-5, the V gene TRBV7-9; D is possibly TRBD1 (5 bases). Germline V gives CDR1 SEHNR, CDR2 FQNEAQ (reference sequence). The CDR3 is 14 amino acids. V was shortened by 5 bases and J by 4 bases, with 14 bases between the two germline ends. CDR3: CASSPQGVGETQYF. DNA for the CDR3: TGTGCCAGCAGCCCCCAAGGGGTAGGAGAGACCCAGTACTTC.

The V call is TRBV7-8, the J call TRBJ2-7; D not certain. In germline, CDR1 is SGHVS, CDR2 FQNEAQ. The CDR3 spans 13 residues. Between the trimmed V and J ends, which lost 3 bases and 1 base, there was a span of 7 bases. CDR3 in amino acids: CASSLSYSYEQYF. The CDR3 DNA reads TGTGCCAGCAGCTTGAGCTATTCCTACGAGCAGTACTTC.

The rearrangement links TRBV6-6 to TRBJ2-7; D remains ambiguous. Trimming shortened V by 7 bases and J by 0 bases, and 4 bases separated the two germline ends. Germline V gene sequence: CDR1 MNHNY, CDR2 SVGAGI (reference sequence). The CDR3 has 11 amino acids. CDR3 residues: CASKLSYEQYF. Here the CDR3 DNA reads TGTGCCAGCAAACTCTCCTACGAGCAGTACTTC.

This chain joins TRBV29-1 and TRBJ1-5; a weak D match, TRBD1 (6 bases). Germline V gene data show CDR1 as SQVTM and CDR2 as ANQGSEA. The CDR3 has 12 residues. Trimming removed 5 bases at V and 4 bases at J, with 9 bases between. The CDR3 coding sequence is TGCAGCGTTCAAACAGGGAATCAGCCCCAGCATTTT. Translated: CSVQTGNQPQHF.

Comment on this clone: Additional DNA sequences in this sample encode the identical CDR3. The rearrangement joins TRBV3-1 (or the pseudogene TRBV3-2) to TRBJ2-1; 9 positions agree with TRBD2. The CDR3 extends over 16 amino acids. Germline assignment: CDR1 LGHDT and CDR2 YNNKEL (reference sequence). Unmatched junction bases numbered 2, after V lost 1 base and J lost 1 base. The CDR3: CASSQGLAGSYNEQFF. CDR3 DNA sequence: TGTGCCAGCAGCCAAGGCCTAGCGGGATCCTACAATGAGCAGTTCTTC.

The V and J genes are TRBV7-2 and TRBJ2-5; a weak D match, TRBD2 (7 bases). V lost 5 bases and J lost 5, with 18 bases in between. This CDR3 is 15 amino acids long. Germline values: CDR1 SGHTA, CDR2 FQGNSA. CDR3 nucleotides: TGTGCCAGCAGCCTCGGTGGGGGGGCCCGGGAGACCCAGTACTTC. Its translation is CASSLGGGARETQYF.

The count of this clone is one. V usage is TRBV11-2 and J usage is TRBJ1-1; 7 nucleotides line up with TRBD1. Per the germline V gene, CDR1 is SGHAT and CDR2 is FQNNGV. The CDR3 is made up of 14 amino acids. Germline trimming cut 2 bases from V and 3 bases from J; bases unmatched to any gene: 3. The CDR3 DNA reads as TGTGCCAGCAGCTTACGAACAGGGGACACTGAAGCTTTCTTT. Encoded protein: CASSLRTGDTEAFF.

Only a few counts were recorded for this clone. This rearrangement joins TRBV30 to TRBJ1-3; unclear D gene. Germline assignment: CDR1 GTSNPN and CDR2 SVGIG (reference sequence). There are 12 residues in the CDR3. Trimming removed 0 bases from V and 4 bases from J, with 4 bases in between. For the CDR3, the DNA is TGTGCCTGGAGTGTAGCCGGAAACACCATATATTTT. This codes for CAWSVAGNTIYF.

The chain recombines TRBV29-1 with TRBJ2-2, with D maybe TRBD2 (6 bases). Trimming left V 7 bases short and J 2 bases short, with 14 bases between. Germline CDR1 is SQVTM and CDR2 is ANQGSEA. The CDR3 is 14 residues long. The CDR3 here is CSATGTPNTGELFF. The CDR3 bases are TGCAGCGCGACCGGGACTCCAAACACCGGGGAGCTGTTTTTT.

The genes are TRBV19 and TRBJ2-1; D might be TRBD2 (6 bases). The CDR3 extends over 15 amino acids. Germline-derived CDR1 and CDR2 are LNHDA and SQIVND (reference sequence). Trimming left V 7 bases short and J 6 bases short, with 19 bases between. CDR3 sequence reads: CASTPLGGTRNEQFF. The DNA for the CDR3 is TGTGCCAGTACCCCACTGGGCGGGACCCGCAATGAGCAGTTCTTC.

The genes are TRBV6-2 or TRBV6-3 and TRBJ1-5; D is uncertain. CDR1 MNHEY and CDR2 SVGEGT come from the germline V gene. This CDR3 region has 12 residues. V lost 1 base and J 10 bases, leaving 8 bases between the germline ends. CDR3 in amino acids: CASSYWRNPQHF. Here the CDR3 DNA reads TGTGCCAGCAGTTACTGGAGGAATCCCCAGCATTTT.

This sequence joins TRBV5-6 and TRBJ2-5, with D perhaps matching TRBD1 (6 bases). Germline V gene data show CDR1 as SGHDT and CDR2 as YYEEEE. CDR3 length: 14 residues. V dropped 1 base and J dropped 3 bases, with 10 bases sitting between them. The CDR3 DNA reads as TGTGCCAGCAGCTTGCAGGGGACAAAAGAGACCCAGTACTTC. Translation: CASSLQGTKETQYF.

The rearrangement joins TRBV6-5 to TRBJ1-5; TRBD1 aligns across 9 bases. V gave up 6 bases and J gave up 5 bases; unmatched junction bases: 8. The CDR3 runs 15 residues. Germline V gene data show CDR1 as MNHEY and CDR2 as SVGAGI. CDR3 sequence reads: CASSPDRGFDQPQHF. CDR3 nucleotides: TGTGCCAGCAGCCCGGACAGGGGATTCGATCAGCCCCAGCATTTT.

The CDR3 spells CASSFGNTEAFF. CDR3 nucleotides: TGTGCCAGCAGCTTCGGTAACACTGAAGCTTTCTTT. The J gene is TRBJ1-1, the V gene TRBV5-6; D ambiguous. The CDR3 loop spans 12 amino acids. Germline CDR1 is SGHDT and CDR2 is YYEEEE. Trimming took off 2 bases at V and 2 bases at J, with 4 bases between the two ends.

V usage is TRBV18 and J usage is TRBJ2-1, with D possibly TRBD2 on 6 matching bases. The CDR3 covers 16 residues. Per germline, CDR1 KGHSH and CDR2 LQKENI. Between the trimmed V and J ends, which lost 3 bases and 10 bases, there was a span of 22 bases. The CDR3 sequence is CASSPSGVGGLAEQFF. The CDR3 nucleotides read TGTGCCAGCTCACCCTCGGGGGTCGGGGGACTGGCAGAGCAGTTCTTC.

The J gene is TRBJ2-3, the V gene TRBV29-1; 9 bases are a match to TRBD2. The ends lost 3 bases at V and 2 bases at J; junction bases unmatched: 6. There are 15 residues in the CDR3. Germline values: CDR1 SQVTM, CDR2 ANQGSEA. CDR3: CSVDSQRGVTDTQYF. DNA of the CDR3: TGCAGCGTTGACTCTCAGCGGGGGGTCACAGATACGCAGTATTTT.